The 28 T cell receptor beta chains in this list originate from one sample, sequenced in a study of T cells in Graves' hyperthyroidism and ophthalmopathy. Amplification yielded TCR beta CDR3 regions, with RNA transcripts as the source. A first-round RT-PCR of the TCR CDR3 used the HTBI primer set. MiXCR, run by TCRdb on the multiplex PCR reads, gives a single entry per CDR3 protein. This sample has approximately 500,000 distinct CDR3 sequences, with roughly 50% found just once. Sample: peripheral blood or thyroid tissue (not recorded which). The receptors stem from a woman between 18 and 30 years old with Graves' hyperthyroidism.

This chain links TRBV7-9 with TRBJ2-7, with D hard to call. Judging by the DNA end, TRBJ2-1 fits better; the J call may be wrong. Germline V gene lookup returns CDR1 SEHNR and CDR2 FQNEAQ (reference sequence). The CDR3 has 15 amino acids. CDR3 DNA sequence: TGTGCCAGCAGCCCCTTAGGCAGGTCCTACAATGAGCAGTTCTTC. It specifies CASSPLGRSYNEQFF.

The rearrangement links TRBV29-1 to TRBJ2-7; 11 bases line up with TRBD2. From germline, CDR1 is SQVTM and CDR2 ANQGSEA. The CDR3 runs to 12 residues. With V trimmed by 6 bases and J by 2 bases, 0 bases remained unmatched. The CDR3 loop is CSVGLAAYEQYF. CDR3 sequence (DNA): TGCAGCGTGGGACTAGCGGCCTACGAGCAGTACTTC.

This rearrangement joins TRBV7-8 to TRBJ2-2; no clear D gene. This CDR3 is built from 15 residues. Germline lookup yields CDR1 SGHVS and CDR2 FQNEAQ. V shed 6 bases and J shed 4 bases, with 15 bases lying between them. The CDR3 sequence is CASSFEEKGTGELFF. The CDR3 region has the DNA TGTGCCAGCAGTTTTGAGGAAAAAGGCACCGGGGAGCTGTTTTTT.

This clonotype occurred a few times. The chain recombines TRBV5-1 with TRBJ2-7, with 12 bases identical to TRBD2. This CDR3 spans 16 amino acids. The trim removed 4 bases at V and 3 bases at J, leaving 8 bases unmatched. Germline V gene data show CDR1 as SGHRS and CDR2 as YFSETQ. The CDR3 region is CASSNLLAGGVYEQYF. DNA for the CDR3: TGCGCCAGCAGCAACCTACTAGCGGGAGGAGTCTACGAGCAGTACTTC.

In this sample, this clonotype turned up many times. CDR3 sequence: CAISESWQGSNQPQHF. Here the CDR3 DNA reads TGTGCCATCAGTGAGTCATGGCAGGGGAGCAATCAGCCCCAGCATTTT. The chain uses TRBV10-3 and TRBJ1-5; possible D gene TRBD1, 6 bases. The ends were cut back, 0 bases at V and 1 base at J, with 10 bases in the middle. The CDR3 is 16 residues long. The V gene's germline CDR1 is ENHRY and CDR2 SYGVKD.

This clonotype occurred many times. The chain recombines TRBV6-5 with TRBJ1-1; no reliable D call. The germline V gene encodes CDR1 MNHEY and CDR2 SVGAGI. V lost 5 bases and J lost 1, with 14 bases in between. The CDR3 runs to 15 residues. For the CDR3, the DNA is TGTGCCAGCAGTCCTGGCGGGATGGGGAACACTGAAGCTTTCTTT. Amino acid sequence: CASSPGGMGNTEAFF.

This clonotype was detected a few times. The chain couples TRBV7-2 to TRBJ1-1; D not certain. V lost 2 bases to trimming and J lost 12 bases, with 16 bases between them. Germline V gives CDR1 SGHTA, CDR2 FQGNSA. This CDR3 is 13 amino acids long. This CDR3 reads CASSLTGTVGTFF. CDR3 bases: TGTGCCAGCAGCTTAACCGGCACCGTTGGTACTTTCTTT.

The genes are TRBV7-8 and TRBJ2-1; tentative D call: TRBD2 (6 bases). Germline CDR1 SGHVS, CDR2 FQNEAQ. Trimming cost V 7 bases and J 0 bases, with 19 bases left between them. This CDR3 contains 17 residues. DNA of the CDR3: TGTGCCAGCAACCTAGGGGTAGCGGTTAGCTCCTACAATGAGCAGTTCTTC. Residues: CASNLGVAVSSYNEQFF.

The gene calls are TRBV15 and TRBJ1-2; D may be TRBD1 (6 bases). V was trimmed by 1 base and J by 7 bases, leaving 19 bases between them. Germline CDR1 and CDR2: LNHNV and YYDKDF (reference sequence). The CDR3 totals 16 residues. CDR3 sequence (DNA): TGTGCCACCAGCAGAGGGACAGAGAGTGGCGGGCCTGGCTACACCTTC. Translation gives CATSRGTESGGPGYTF.

In its sample, this clonotype was seen a few times. The chain links TRBV9 to TRBJ2-3; 7 nucleotides align to TRBD1. V gave up 2 bases and J gave up 6 bases; unmatched junction bases: 6. The V gene's germline CDR1 is SGDLS and CDR2 YYNGEE. The CDR3 loop spans 14 amino acids. CDR3 protein: CASSVATGPDTQYF. The DNA of the CDR3 is TGTGCCAGCAGCGTTGCGACAGGGCCCGATACGCAGTATTTT.

This clonotype was detected only a few times. The rearrangement joins TRBV9 to TRBJ2-7; possibly TRBD1 for D (5 bases). The V gene's germline CDR1 is SGDLS and CDR2 YYNGEE. This CDR3 is built from 16 residues. The V end was cut by 4 bases, the J end by 2 bases, with 19 bases between. The CDR3 reads CASSPVAGSLTYEQYF. CDR3 nucleotides: TGTGCCAGCAGCCCCGTTGCAGGGTCCCTTACCTACGAGCAGTACTTC.

Many counts were recorded for this clonotype. CDR3: CASSWTSGSHEQYF. CDR3 DNA: TGTGCCAGCAGCTGGACTAGCGGGAGCCACGAGCAGTACTTC. The chain carries TRBV11-1 and TRBJ2-7; 13 bases map to TRBD2. V was pared by 4 bases and J by 5 bases, with 2 bases of the junction left unmatched. In germline, CDR1 is SGHAT, CDR2 FQDESV (reference sequence). The CDR3 loop spans 14 amino acids.

The chain joins TRBV7-8 to TRBJ1-2; 11 bases fit TRBD1. Per germline, CDR1 SGHVS and CDR2 FQNEAQ. The CDR3 has 15 residues. Trimming removed 2 bases from V and 6 bases from J; junction bases left unmatched: 5. CDR3 bases: TGTGCCAGCAGCTTACGGGACAGGGGGACGAATGGCTACACCTTC. Translation gives CASSLRDRGTNGYTF.

This clonotype has a handful of counts. The chain couples TRBV7-6 to TRBJ1-4; the D gene is possibly TRBD1 (6 bases). The CDR3 is 13 residues long. V was trimmed by 5 bases and J by 8 bases, leaving 12 bases between them. In germline, CDR1 is SGHVS, CDR2 FNYEAQ. The CDR3 DNA reads as TGTGCCAGCAGCAGGGGGGACGAGGAAAAACTGTTTTTT. Its translation is CASSRGDEEKLFF.

The V call is TRBV2, the J call TRBJ2-3; D is ambiguous. This CDR3 is 15 amino acids long. Germline V gene lookup returns CDR1 SNHLY and CDR2 FYNNEI. V lost 7 bases to trimming and J lost 1 base, with 15 bases between them. The CDR3, as DNA: TGTGCCAGCACTGGACCAGTTTTCGGCACAGATACGCAGTATTTT. It yields the protein CASTGPVFGTDTQYF.

This chain connects TRBV19 to TRBJ2-7, with TRBD2 matching over 9 bases. The CDR3 has 16 residues. Germline CDR1 and CDR2: LNHDA and SQIVND (reference sequence). J lost 3 bases, V lost 5 bases, and 11 bases had no gene match. This chain's CDR3 is CASSPRLAEGLYEQYF. The CDR3 DNA is TGTGCCAGTAGTCCACGACTAGCGGAGGGACTCTACGAGCAGTACTTC. The whole variable domain, filled in from reference TRBV19 and TRBJ2-7, reads DGGITQSPKYLFRKEGQNVTLSCEQNLNHDAMYWYRQDPGQGLRLIYYSQIVNDFQKGDIAEGYSVSREKKESFPLTVTSAQKNPTAFYLCASSPRLAEGLYEQYFGPGTRLTVT.

With regard to this clonotype: One end of the junction is discordant with germline, which a read error may explain. V gene TRBV3-1 combines with J gene TRBJ2-7; TRBD2 matches at 14 bases. Per the germline V gene, CDR1 is LGHDT and CDR2 is YNNKEL (reference sequence). The CDR3 has 16 residues. This CDR3 is CASSQDLGTSGSLIFF. The CDR3 DNA reads TGTGCCAGCAGCCAAGATCTGGGGACTAGCGGGAGCCTCATTTTCTTC.

This chain links TRBV7-2 with TRBJ2-1; D perhaps matches TRBD2 (7 bases). Germline values: CDR1 SGHTA, CDR2 FQGNSA. The germline V and J ends were trimmed by 4 bases and 8 bases, with 15 bases remaining between them. This CDR3 spans 14 amino acids. The CDR3 DNA sequence: TGTGCCAGCAGCTCACAGGGAGGGTTGGATGAGCAGTTCTTC. It yields the protein CASSSQGGLDEQFF.

This clonotype was found many times. The chain recombines TRBV12-3 or TRBV12-4 with TRBJ2-2; D remains unclear. V gave up 5 bases and J gave up 5 bases, with 9 bases separating them. This CDR3 contains 13 residues. The CDR3 bases are TGTGCCAGCAGTCTTCTGGGGACCGGGGAGCTGTTTTTT. Translating it yields CASSLLGTGELFF.

Note on this clonotype: The missing conserved phenylalanine or tryptophan at the end of this CDR3 makes a read error likely. The DNA is left out, because the CDR3 cannot be placed on it with certainty; the CDR3 is given as TCRdb lists it. This chain uses TRBV7-3 with TRBJ1-2. The germline V gene has CDR1 SGHTA and CDR2 FQGTGA. The CDR3 length equals 8 residues, ends included. This CDR3 is CASSPHTS.

J is TRBJ2-2 and V is TRBV24-1; 12 bases are shared with TRBD2. The germline V gene has CDR1 KGHDR and CDR2 SFDVKD. This CDR3 region has 15 residues. The J segment lost 7 bases and the V segment lost 7 bases, leaving 6 bases of the junction unmatched. The CDR3 sequence is CATSLAGGPGGELFF. The CDR3 nucleotides read TGTGCCACCAGCCTAGCGGGAGGGCCCGGCGGGGAGCTGTTTTTT.

Of note for this clonotype: Given a much more abundant clone one base away, this may be a read error. The chain combines TRBV12-3 or TRBV12-4 with TRBJ1-1, with 9 bases aligning to TRBD1. There are 16 residues in the CDR3. The CDR3 sequence is CASSYKTGGMNTEASF. The CDR3 bases are TGTGCCAGCAGTTACAAGACAGGGGGTATGAACACTGAAGCTTCCTTT.

To note about this clonotype: Compared with germline, one end of the junction differs, possibly owing to a read error. The V call is TRBV12-5, the J call TRBJ2-7, with a weak D call TRBD1 (6 bases). There are 15 residues in the CDR3. CDR1 is LGHNT and CDR2 is FRNRAP in the germline V gene. Written as DNA, the CDR3 is TGTGCTAGTGGTTTGATAGGGGGAGCCTCCTACAAGCAGTACTTC. It yields the protein CASGLIGGASYKQYF. Drawing the rest from reference TRBV12-5 and TRBJ2-7, the complete variable domain is DARVTQTPRHKVTEMGQEVTMRCQPILGHNTVFWYRQTMMQGLELLAYFRNRAPLDDSGMPKDRFSAEMPDATLATLKIQPSEPRDSAVYFCASGLIGGASYKQYFGPGTRLTVT.

As concerns this clonotype: No DNA is shown, since the ends of the CDR3 on it are uncertain; the CDR3 is the one TCRdb lists. The V call is TRBV24-1, the J call TRBJ2-5; the table's TRBD2 call for D was not verified on the DNA. The CDR3 is 17 amino acids long, termini counted. Looked up from germline, CDR1 is KGHDR and CDR2 is SFDVKD. This CDR3 reads CATSDLCASVGRETQYF.

The V and J genes are TRBV7-3 and TRBJ2-7, with 7 bases that match TRBD1. This CDR3 region has 13 residues. V shed 3 bases and J 7 bases; nucleotides not matched to a gene: 6. Germline CDR1 and CDR2: SGHTA and FQGTGA. In DNA form, the CDR3 reads TGTGCCAGCAGCTTCCAGGGGGAGCGGGAGCAGTACTTC. This codes for CASSFQGEREQYF.

For this clonotype: Just one base apart from a much larger clone, this may be a read error. CDR3 bases: TGTGCCAGTTCGGGGCTAGAATCTTCGTCCGCCTACGAGCGGTACTTC. Translated, it gives CASSGLESSSAYERYF. This rearrangement joins TRBV19 to TRBJ2-7; D is perhaps TRBD1 or TRBD2 (5 bases each). Per germline, CDR1 LNHDA and CDR2 SQIVND (reference sequence). The CDR3 is 16 amino acids.

Note on this clonotype: A single base separates this from a much larger clone, so it may be a read error. No conserved phenylalanine or tryptophan ends this CDR3, so it is likely a read error. The V and J genes are TRBV15 and TRBJ1-5; TRBD1 agrees at 11 bases. The CDR3 contains 18 residues. V was clipped by 0 bases and J by 1 base; unmatched bases: 5. CDR1 is LNHNV, CDR2 YYDKDF, per germline (reference sequence). This CDR3 is CATSRDDRDRGSNQPQHL. The CDR3 DNA sequence: TGTGCCACCAGCAGAGACGACCGGGACAGGGGGAGCAATCAGCCCCAGCATCTT.

A remark on this clonotype: A much larger clone differs by one base, so this may be a read error. This chain uses TRBV6-1 with TRBJ1-2, with D unclear. The germline V gene has CDR1 MNHNS and CDR2 SASEGT. The CDR3 loop spans 16 amino acids. Deletions cut 3 bases from V and 0 bases from J, with 14 bases between. The CDR3 DNA follows: TGTGCCAGCAGTGAGTCAAGGTACAGAGCTAACTATGGCTACACCTTC. Translating it yields CASSESRYRANYGYTF.